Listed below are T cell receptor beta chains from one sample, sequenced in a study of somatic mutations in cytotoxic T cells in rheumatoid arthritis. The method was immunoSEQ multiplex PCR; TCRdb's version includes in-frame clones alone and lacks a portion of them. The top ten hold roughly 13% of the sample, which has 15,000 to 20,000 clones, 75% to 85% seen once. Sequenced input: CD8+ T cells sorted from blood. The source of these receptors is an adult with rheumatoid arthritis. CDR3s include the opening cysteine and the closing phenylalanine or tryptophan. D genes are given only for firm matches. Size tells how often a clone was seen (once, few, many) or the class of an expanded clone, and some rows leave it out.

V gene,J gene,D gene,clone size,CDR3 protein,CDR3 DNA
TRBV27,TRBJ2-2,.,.,CASSSSSQVYTGELFF,TGTGCCAGCAGTTCGAGCTCACAAGTGTACACCGGGGAGCTGTTTTTT
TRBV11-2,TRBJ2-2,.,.,CASSLGQTTGELFF,TGTGCCAGCAGCTTAGGCCAGACCACCGGGGAGCTGTTTTTT
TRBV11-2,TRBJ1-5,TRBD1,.,CASSPGQNQPQHF,TGTGCCAGCAGCCCGGGACAGAATCAGCCCCAGCATTTT
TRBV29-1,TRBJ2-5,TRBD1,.,CSVENRDRPVGTQYF,TGCAGCGTTGAAAACCGGGACAGGCCAGTAGGGACCCAGTACTTC
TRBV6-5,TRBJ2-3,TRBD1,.,CASSLTGGLRDTQYF,TGTGCCAGCAGTCTTACAGGGGGCCTAAGAGATACGCAGTATTTT
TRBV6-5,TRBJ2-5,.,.,CASTQFRGETQYF,TGTGCCAGCACTCAGTTCCGGGGGGAGACCCAGTACTTC
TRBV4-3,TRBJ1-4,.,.,CASSQEGTVNEKLFF,TGCGCCAGCAGCCAAGAGGGAACAGTTAATGAAAAACTGTTTTTT
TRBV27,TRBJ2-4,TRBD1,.,CASSLGGAWDRNIQYF,TGTGCCAGCAGTTTAGGGGGCGCTTGGGACAGAAACATTCAGTACTTC
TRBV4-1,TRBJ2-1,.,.,CASSPREEQVGDEQFF,TGCGCCAGCAGCCCAAGGGAGGAGCAGGTGGGGGATGAGCAGTTCTTC
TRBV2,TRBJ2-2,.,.,CASSGPDQVTGELFF,TGTGCCAGCAGTGGACCAGACCAAGTCACCGGGGAGCTGTTTTTT
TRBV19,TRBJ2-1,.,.,CASSIERRVQFF,TGTGCCAGTAGTATAGAAAGGCGGGTACAGTTCTTC
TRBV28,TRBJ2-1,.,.,CASSFSRDEQFF,TGTGCCAGCAGTTTCTCACGGGACGAGCAGTTCTTC
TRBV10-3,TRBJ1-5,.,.,CANPGSRGDNQPQHF,TGTGCCAACCCGGGATCAAGAGGAGACAATCAGCCCCAGCATTTT
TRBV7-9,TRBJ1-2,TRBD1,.,CASSSPPDRANYGYIF,TGTGCCAGCAGCTCGCCACCCGACAGGGCTAACTATGGCTACATCTTC
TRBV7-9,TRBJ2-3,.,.,CASSSPGQGSTDTQYF,TGTGCCAGCAGCTCGCCGGGGCAGGGAAGCACAGATACGCAGTATTTT
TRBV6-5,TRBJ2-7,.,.,CASRPYIGPYEQYF,TGTGCCAGCAGGCCCTACATCGGCCCCTACGAGCAGTACTTC
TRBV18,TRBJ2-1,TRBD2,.,CASSPKSGDRFF,TGTGCCAGCTCACCAAAAAGCGGGGATAGGTTCTTC
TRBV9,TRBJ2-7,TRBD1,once,CASSVRQGHEQYF,TGTGCCAGCAGCGTACGACAGGGTCACGAGCAGTACTTC
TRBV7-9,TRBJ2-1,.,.,CASSNVAAEQFF,TGTGCCAGTTCAAACGTAGCAGCCGAGCAGTTCTTC
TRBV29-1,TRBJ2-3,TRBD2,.,CSVEPGLAGVRDTQYF,TGCAGCGTAGAGCCGGGACTAGCGGGGGTACGAGATACGCAGTATTTT
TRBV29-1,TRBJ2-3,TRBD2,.,CSAVGGDADTQYF,TGCAGCGCCGTCGGGGGGGACGCAGATACGCAGTATTTT
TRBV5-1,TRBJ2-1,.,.,CASMELGEQFF,TGCGCCAGCATGGAGCTAGGTGAGCAGTTCTTC
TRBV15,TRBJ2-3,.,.,CATSSPAQRGSLPADTQYF,TGTGCCACCAGCAGCCCAGCTCAGAGGGGCAGCTTGCCGGCAGATACGCAGTATTTT
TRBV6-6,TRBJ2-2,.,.,CASSSVARVNTGELFF,TGTGCCAGCAGTTCCGTAGCGCGGGTGAACACCGGGGAGCTGTTTTTT
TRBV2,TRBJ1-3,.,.,CASSESGSGNTIYF,TGTGCCAGCAGTGAATCGGGCTCTGGAAACACCATATATTTT
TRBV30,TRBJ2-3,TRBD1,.,CAWSWTGGSGDTQYF,TGTGCCTGGAGTTGGACAGGGGGATCTGGGGATACGCAGTATTTT
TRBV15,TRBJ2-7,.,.,CATSRAADYYEQYF,TGTGCCACCAGCAGAGCGGCCGACTACTACGAGCAGTACTTC
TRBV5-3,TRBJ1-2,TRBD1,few,CARSIKTGVYTF,TGTGCCAGAAGCATAAAGACAGGGGTGTACACCTTC
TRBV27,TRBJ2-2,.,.,CASSLFVNTGELFF,TGTGCCAGCAGTCTTTTTGTGAACACCGGGGAGCTGTTTTTT
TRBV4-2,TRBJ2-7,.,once,CASSQANRPYEQYF,TGTGCCAGCAGCCAAGCAAACAGACCTTACGAGCAGTACTTC
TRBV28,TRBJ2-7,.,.,CASRGEVLTYEQYF,TGTGCCAGCAGGGGCGAGGTGCTGACCTACGAGCAGTACTTC
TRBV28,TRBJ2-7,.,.,CAIKGGYEQYF,TGTGCCATCAAAGGGGGTTACGAGCAGTACTTC
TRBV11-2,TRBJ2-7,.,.,CASSLSPGTYEQYF,TGTGCCAGCAGCTTATCACCAGGCACCTACGAGCAGTACTTC
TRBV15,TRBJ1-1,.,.,CATSRDGEAPTEAFF,TGTGCCACCAGCAGAGATGGCGAGGCGCCCACTGAAGCTTTCTTT
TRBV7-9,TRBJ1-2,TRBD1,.,CASSLRDREVDYGYTF,TGTGCCAGCAGCTTACGGGACAGGGAGGTGGACTATGGCTACACCTTC
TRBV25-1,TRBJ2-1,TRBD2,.,CASEKRDAYNEQFF,TGTGCCAGCGAAAAGCGGGACGCCTACAATGAGCAGTTCTTC
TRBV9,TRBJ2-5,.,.,CASRQGGGETQYF,TGTGCCAGCCGTCAAGGAGGTGGAGAGACCCAGTACTTC
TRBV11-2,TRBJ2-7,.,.,CASSLGSYWGYEQYF,TGTGCCAGCAGCTTAGGATCCTACTGGGGGTACGAGCAGTACTTC
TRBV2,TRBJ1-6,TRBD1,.,CASIGTGGAGNSPLHF,TGTGCCAGCATAGGGACAGGGGGAGCCGGTAATTCACCCCTCCACTTT
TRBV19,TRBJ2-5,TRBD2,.,CASSTRTSVNQETQYF,TGTGCCAGTAGTACGCGGACTAGCGTAAACCAAGAGACCCAGTACTTC
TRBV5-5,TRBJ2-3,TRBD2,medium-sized,CASSTGTNDDTQYF,TGTGCCAGCAGTACCGGGACTAACGACGATACGCAGTATTTT
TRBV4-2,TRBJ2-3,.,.,CASSQDFGGTDTQYF,TGTGCCAGCAGCCAAGATTTTGGAGGTACAGATACGCAGTATTTT
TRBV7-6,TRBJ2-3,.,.,CASSLGGKNWDTQYF,TGTGCCAGCAGCTTAGGCGGGAAGAATTGGGATACGCAGTATTTT
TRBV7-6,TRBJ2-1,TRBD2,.,CASSFRVSGVRNEQFF,TGTGCCAGCAGCTTTCGCGTGAGCGGGGTTCGCAATGAGCAGTTCTTC
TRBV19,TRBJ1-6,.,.,CASSIPPGSPLHF,TGTGCCAGTAGTATACCTCCAGGGTCACCCCTCCACTTT
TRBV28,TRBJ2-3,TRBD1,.,CASSGQGDIADTQYF,TGTGCCAGCAGTGGACAGGGAGATATCGCAGATACGCAGTATTTT
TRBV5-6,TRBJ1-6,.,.,CASSLVGSSYNSPLHF,TGTGCCAGCAGCTTGGTGGGGAGCTCCTATAATTCACCCCTCCACTTT
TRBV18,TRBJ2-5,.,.,CASSPGDWGTQYF,TGTGCCAGCTCACCAGGGGACTGGGGGACCCAGTACTTC
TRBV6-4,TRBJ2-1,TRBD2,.,CASSPTSGAANEQFF,TGTGCCAGCAGTCCCACTAGCGGGGCCGCCAATGAGCAGTTCTTC
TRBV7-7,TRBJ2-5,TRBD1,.,CASSRGTGEETQYF,TGTGCTAGCAGCCGAGGGACAGGGGAAGAGACCCAGTACTTC
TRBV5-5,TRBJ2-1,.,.,CASNPQGPSSYNEQFF,TGTGCCAGCAACCCGCAGGGCCCGAGCTCCTACAATGAGCAGTTCTTC
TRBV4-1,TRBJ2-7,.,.,CASSQESLYEQYF,TGCGCCAGCAGCCAAGAATCACTCTACGAGCAGTACTTC
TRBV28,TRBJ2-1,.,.,CASSPQAGLMFF,TGTGCCAGCAGTCCTCAGGCAGGGCTAATGTTCTTC
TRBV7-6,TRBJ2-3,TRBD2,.,CASSLGPQRGGTDTQYF,TGTGCCAGCAGCTTAGGTCCCCAGCGGGGCGGCACAGATACGCAGTATTTT
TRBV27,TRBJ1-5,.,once,CASVAGRQPQHF,TGTGCCAGCGTGGCAGGGCGACAGCCCCAGCATTTT
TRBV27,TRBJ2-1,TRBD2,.,CASSPGTSGTNEQFF,TGTGCCAGCAGTCCCGGGACTAGCGGGACCAATGAGCAGTTCTTC